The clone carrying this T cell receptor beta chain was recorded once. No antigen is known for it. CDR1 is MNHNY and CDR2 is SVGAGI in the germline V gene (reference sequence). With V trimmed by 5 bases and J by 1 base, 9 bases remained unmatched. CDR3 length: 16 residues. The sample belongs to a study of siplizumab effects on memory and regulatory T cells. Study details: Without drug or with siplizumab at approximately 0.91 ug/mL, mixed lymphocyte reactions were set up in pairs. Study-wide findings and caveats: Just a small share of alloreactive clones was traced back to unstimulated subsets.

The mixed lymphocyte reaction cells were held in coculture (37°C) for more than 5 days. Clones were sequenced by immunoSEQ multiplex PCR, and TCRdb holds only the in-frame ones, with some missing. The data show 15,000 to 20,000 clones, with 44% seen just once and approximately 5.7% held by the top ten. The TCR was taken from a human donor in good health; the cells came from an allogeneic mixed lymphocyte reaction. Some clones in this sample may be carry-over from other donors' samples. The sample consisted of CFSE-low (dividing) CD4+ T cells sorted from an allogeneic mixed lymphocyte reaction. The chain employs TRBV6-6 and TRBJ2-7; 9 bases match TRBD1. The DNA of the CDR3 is TGTGCCAGCAGTCTTTTGGGGACAGGGTTGTCCTACGAGCAGTACTTC. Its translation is CASSLLGTGLSYEQYF.